A selection of T cell receptor beta chains follows, all from one sample in a study of graft-versus-host responses after intestinal transplantation. The repertoire was sequenced with immunoSEQ multiplex PCR; TCRdb's copy has only in-frame clones and lacks some. The sample has 60,000 to 65,000 clones; 90% are singletons. These receptors lack a known antigen. The sequences come from unstimulated CD8+ T cells sorted from spleen or lymph node cells, collected before transplant. The receptor source for this set is a human donor who was the organ donor for an intestinal transplant. The CDR3 runs from the conserved cysteine through the conserved F or W. D genes are given only for firm matches. Where a row states a size, it is once, few, many or the class of an expanded clone; other rows omit it.

v_gene: TRBV18
abundance: -
len: 17
j_gene: TRBJ2-7
d_gene: TRBD1
CDR3aa: CASSPGTGGALPYEQYF
CDR3nt: TGTGCCAGCTCACCAGGTACAGGGGGTGCCCTTCCCTACGAGCAGTACTTC

v_gene: TRBV28
abundance: -
len: 14
j_gene: TRBJ2-7
d_gene: -
CDR3aa: CASSLTEMGYEQYF
CDR3nt: TGTGCCAGCAGTTTAACGGAGATGGGCTACGAGCAGTACTTC

v_gene: TRBV7-8
abundance: -
len: 14
j_gene: TRBJ2-1
d_gene: TRBD2
CDR3aa: CASSSLAGGDEQFF
CDR3nt: TGTGCCAGCAGCTCTCTAGCGGGAGGGGATGAGCAGTTCTTC

v_gene: TRBV5-5
abundance: once
len: 17
j_gene: TRBJ2-5
d_gene: TRBD2
CDR3aa: CASSTPGLAGEGETQYF
CDR3nt: TGTGCCAGCAGCACCCCGGGACTAGCGGGAGAGGGAGAGACCCAGTACTTC

v_gene: TRBV25-1
abundance: -
len: 12
j_gene: TRBJ2-2
d_gene: -
CDR3aa: CASSFQTGELFF
CDR3nt: TGTGCCAGCAGTTTTCAGACCGGGGAGCTGTTTTTT

v_gene: TRBV6-1
abundance: -
len: 13
j_gene: TRBJ2-5
d_gene: -
CDR3aa: CASREGVGETQYF
CDR3nt: TGTGCCAGCAGGGAGGGCGTAGGAGAGACCCAGTACTTC

v_gene: TRBV7-2
abundance: -
len: 19
j_gene: TRBJ2-1
d_gene: TRBD2
CDR3aa: CASSRTSGRALTSYNEQFF
CDR3nt: TGTGCCAGCAGCCGGACTAGCGGGAGGGCCCTTACCTCCTACAATGAGCAGTTCTTC

v_gene: TRBV6-5
abundance: -
len: 14
j_gene: TRBJ1-5
d_gene: -
CDR3aa: CASSYSRGGQPQHF
CDR3nt: TGTGCCAGCAGTTACTCGCGGGGGGGACAGCCCCAGCATTTT

v_gene: TRBV9
abundance: -
len: 14
j_gene: TRBJ2-1
d_gene: -
CDR3aa: CASSVLGGANEQFF
CDR3nt: TGTGCCAGCAGCGTATTAGGGGGAGCAAATGAGCAGTTCTTC

v_gene: TRBV7-7
abundance: -
len: 14
j_gene: TRBJ2-1
d_gene: -
CDR3aa: CASSLFLGDNEQFF
CDR3nt: TGTGCTAGCAGCTTATTTCTTGGAGACAATGAGCAGTTCTTC

v_gene: TRBV7-3
abundance: -
len: 17
j_gene: TRBJ2-2
d_gene: TRBD2
CDR3aa: CASSVGLAGADTGELFF
CDR3nt: TGTGCCAGCAGCGTGGGACTAGCGGGAGCGGACACCGGGGAGCTGTTTTTT

v_gene: TRBV19
abundance: -
len: 14
j_gene: TRBJ2-7
d_gene: -
CDR3aa: CASSLSQQGWEQYF
CDR3nt: TGTGCCAGTAGTCTGTCCCAACAGGGCTGGGAGCAGTACTTC

v_gene: TRBV4-1
abundance: -
len: 16
j_gene: TRBJ1-4
d_gene: -
CDR3aa: CASSHSTGRGFEKLFF
CDR3nt: TGCGCCAGCAGCCATTCCACAGGGAGGGGTTTTGAAAAACTGTTTTTT

v_gene: TRBV9
abundance: -
len: 14
j_gene: TRBJ2-1
d_gene: -
CDR3aa: CASSVGSSYNEQFF
CDR3nt: TGTGCCAGCAGCGTAGGTTCTTCCTACAATGAGCAGTTCTTC

v_gene: TRBV29-1
abundance: -
len: 17
j_gene: TRBJ2-2
d_gene: TRBD2
CDR3aa: CSVRTSGVSTSTGELFF
CDR3nt: TGCAGCGTTCGGACTAGCGGGGTCTCCACAAGCACCGGGGAGCTGTTTTTT

v_gene: TRBV6-4
abundance: -
len: 12
j_gene: TRBJ2-2
d_gene: -
CDR3aa: CASSDSAGELFF
CDR3nt: TGTGCCAGCAGTGACTCCGCCGGGGAGCTGTTTTTT

v_gene: TRBV4-2
abundance: -
len: 13
j_gene: TRBJ2-3
d_gene: -
CDR3aa: CASSQETDDTQYF
CDR3nt: TGTGCCAGCAGCCAAGAAACAGATGATACGCAGTATTTT

v_gene: TRBV18
abundance: -
len: 14
j_gene: TRBJ2-7
d_gene: TRBD1
CDR3aa: CASSFETGTYEQYF
CDR3nt: TGTGCCAGCTCTTTTGAGACAGGGACCTACGAGCAGTACTTC

v_gene: TRBV28
abundance: once
len: 15
j_gene: TRBJ2-1
d_gene: TRBD1
CDR3aa: CASSSGQESYNEQFF
CDR3nt: TGTGCCAGCAGTTCAGGACAGGAGTCCTACAATGAGCAGTTCTTC

v_gene: TRBV27
abundance: -
len: 13
j_gene: TRBJ1-1
d_gene: -
CDR3aa: CASSFRSSVEAFF
CDR3nt: TGTGCCAGCAGTTTCAGGTCCTCCGTCGAAGCTTTCTTT

v_gene: TRBV5-6
abundance: few
len: 15
j_gene: TRBJ2-7
d_gene: -
CDR3aa: CASSLGDGASYEQYF
CDR3nt: TGTGCCAGCAGCTTGGGAGATGGGGCCTCCTACGAGCAGTACTTC

v_gene: TRBV5-1
abundance: -
len: 13
j_gene: TRBJ2-7
d_gene: TRBD2
CDR3aa: CASTTSGSYEQYF
CDR3nt: TGCGCCAGCACGACTAGCGGGAGTTACGAGCAGTACTTC

v_gene: TRBV2
abundance: -
len: 19
j_gene: TRBJ2-1
d_gene: TRBD2
CDR3aa: CASSVEETSGILRGNEQFF
CDR3nt: TGTGCCAGCAGTGTAGAGGAGACTAGCGGGATTCTACGGGGCAATGAGCAGTTCTTC

v_gene: TRBV5-1
abundance: -
len: 18
j_gene: TRBJ2-7
d_gene: -
CDR3aa: CASSLVGQTTLDSYEQYF
CDR3nt: TGCGCCAGCAGCTTGGTCGGACAGACTACTCTCGACTCCTACGAGCAGTACTTC

v_gene: TRBV27
abundance: -
len: 14
j_gene: TRBJ1-1
d_gene: TRBD1
CDR3aa: CASSRRGLNTEAFF
CDR3nt: TGTGCCAGCAGCCGCAGGGGGTTGAACACTGAAGCTTTCTTT